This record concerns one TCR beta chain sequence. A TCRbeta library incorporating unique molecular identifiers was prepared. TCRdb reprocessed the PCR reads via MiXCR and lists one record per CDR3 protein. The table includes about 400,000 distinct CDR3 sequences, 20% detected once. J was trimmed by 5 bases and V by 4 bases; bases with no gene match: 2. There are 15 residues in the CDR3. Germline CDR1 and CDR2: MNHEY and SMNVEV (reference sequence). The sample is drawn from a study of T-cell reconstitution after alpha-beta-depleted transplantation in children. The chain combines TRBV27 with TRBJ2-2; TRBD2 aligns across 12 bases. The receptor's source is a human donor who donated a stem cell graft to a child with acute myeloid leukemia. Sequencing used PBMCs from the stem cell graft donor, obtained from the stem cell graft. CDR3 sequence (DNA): TGTGCCAGCAGTTACGGGACTAGCGGGACCGGGGAGCTGTTTTTT. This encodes CASSYGTSGTGELFF.